Detailed here is one T cell receptor (beta chain). Its specificity is unknown. Using viral peptide pools, the ViraFEST assay grew out antigen-specific CD4+ T cells prior to sequencing. Isolating CD4+ T cells followed more than 9 days of culture. Each participant was administered two doses of either the BNT162b2 or the mRNA-1273 vaccine. This sample is part of a study of vaccination effects on CD4 cells after COVID-19. Across the study: Following the second dose by a median of 72 days, the post-vaccine samples were obtained.

Study outcomes and limitations: Small numbers of convalescent patients limited the study. It also lacked early post-infection timepoints. Late post-vaccination, clones induced by infection and those induced by vaccine underwent marked clonal contraction.

The V gene's germline CDR1 is MNHEY and CDR2 SVGAGI. The CDR3 runs 13 residues. Trimming at V came to 7 bases and at J to 5 bases, leaving 4 bases not matched to a gene. Sequenced by immunoSEQ multiplex PCR; TCRdb stores in-frame clones only, minus some. The sample yields roughly 70,000 clones, just under 75% seen once. The TCR originated in a human donor who received a COVID-19 vaccine. The sequencing used CD4+ T cells from PBMCs cultured with HCoV-229E spike peptides, collected after COVID-19 vaccination. The chain links TRBV6-5 to TRBJ2-2, with 7 bases fitting TRBD1. The CDR3 region is CASTRGRTGELFF. The CDR3 DNA sequence: TGTGCCAGCACTAGGGGGCGGACCGGGGAGCTGTTTTTT.